This is a list of T cell receptor beta chains from one sample in a study of T cells after yellow fever vaccination. TCRdb redid the calling of the 5' RACE reads with MiXCR, one entry per CDR3 protein. The table includes under 150,000 distinct CDR3 sequences, over 7% detected once. The specimen was CD4+ T cells sorted from PBMCs, collected 5 days after the yellow fever booster vaccination. These receptors were obtained from a man younger than 45 who received the YFV17D yellow fever vaccine. Both conserved end residues are part of each CDR3. A D gene is named only where the DNA matches it firmly. Size tells how often a clone was seen (once, few, many) or the class of an expanded clone, and some rows leave it out.

size,J,D,V,CDR3,DNA
-,TRBJ2-1,-,TRBV5-1,CASSLGQGVYNEQFF,TGCGCCAGCAGCTTGGGGCAGGGCGTGTACAATGAGCAGTTCTTC
many,TRBJ2-1,-,TRBV11-1,CASSFEDLNEQFF,TGTGCCAGCAGCTTCGAGGATCTTAATGAGCAGTTCTTC
few,TRBJ2-2,-,TRBV4-3,CASSQDPGRWAGELFF,TGCGCCAGCAGCCAAGATCCGGGGCGGTGGGCCGGGGAGCTGTTTTTT
few,TRBJ2-3,TRBD2,TRBV7-2,CASREQETDTQYF,TGTGCCTCGCGGGAGCAAGAGACAGATACGCAGTATTTT
many,TRBJ2-7,-,TRBV28,CASSSDTTYEQYF,TGTGCCAGCAGTTCCGACACCACCTACGAGCAGTACTTC
many,TRBJ1-3,-,TRBV30,CAWSPARDNLGNTIYF,TGTGCCTGGAGTCCTGCCCGGGACAACCTCGGAAACACCATATATTTT
many,TRBJ2-7,-,TRBV7-2,CASSFRGMVHEQYF,TGTGCCAGCAGCTTCCGCGGGATGGTCCACGAGCAGTACTTC
many,TRBJ2-7,TRBD1,TRBV7-9,CASSRQGVGYEQYF,TGTGCCAGCAGCCGACAGGGTGTGGGCTACGAGCAGTACTTC
many,TRBJ1-5,-,TRBV12-3/TRBV12-4,CASSRHRVGNQPQHF,TGTGCCAGCAGTAGACACAGGGTCGGCAATCAGCCCCAGCATTTT
many,TRBJ2-7,TRBD2,TRBV7-2,CASSAGVVEYEQYF,TGTGCCAGCAGCGCGGGAGTAGTAGAATACGAGCAGTACTTC
many,TRBJ1-1,-,TRBV23-1,CASTPRAGLGTEAFF,TGCGCCAGCACCCCCCGTGCGGGGCTGGGCACTGAAGCTTTCTTT
many,TRBJ2-5,TRBD1,TRBV20-1,CSARRQGPQETQYF,TGCAGTGCTAGAAGACAGGGCCCTCAAGAGACCCAGTACTTC
many,TRBJ1-4,-,TRBV5-1,CASSATGLSNEKLFF,TGCGCCAGCAGCGCCACAGGGCTGTCGAATGAAAAACTGTTTTTT
many,TRBJ2-3,-,TRBV20-1,CSAKVTPSSTDTQYF,TGCAGTGCTAAAGTAACGCCTTCAAGCACAGATACGCAGTATTTT
few,TRBJ2-3,TRBD1,TRBV12-3/TRBV12-4,CASSPYRGSDTQYF,TGTGCCAGCAGTCCCTACAGGGGATCAGATACGCAGTATTTT
few,TRBJ2-5,TRBD2,TRBV7-2,CASGAAGATRETQYF,TGTGCCAGCGGGGCGGCGGGAGCCACCCGGGAGACCCAGTACTTC
-,TRBJ2-5,-,TRBV20-1,CSAGPGSPWAQYF,TGCAGTGCCGGCCCAGGCTCCCCGTGGGCCCAGTACTTC
few,TRBJ2-1,TRBD2,TRBV3-1,CASSLRLAGGNEQFF,TGTGCCAGCAGCCTCAGACTAGCGGGGGGTAATGAGCAGTTCTTC
many,TRBJ2-2,-,TRBV28,CASSPYTGELFF,TGTGCCAGCAGCCCTTACACCGGGGAGCTGTTTTTT
few,TRBJ1-6,-,TRBV14,CASSRGTINTSYNSPLHF,TGTGCCAGCAGCCGGGGGACCATAAATACCTCCTATAATTCACCCCTCCACTTT
many,TRBJ2-5,TRBD2,TRBV20-1,CSASGLAGGQETQYF,TGCAGTGCTAGTGGACTAGCGGGAGGGCAAGAGACCCAGTACTTC
many,TRBJ2-3,-,TRBV5-1,CASSLMALSNADTQYF,TGCGCCAGCAGTCTCATGGCCCTAAGCAATGCAGATACGCAGTATTTT
-,TRBJ2-4,TRBD1,TRBV2,CASSADRGLDIQYF,TGTGCCAGCAGTGCCGACAGGGGACTCGACATTCAGTACTTC
many,TRBJ2-3,-,TRBV27,CASSRQDSTDTQYF,TGTGCCAGCAGTCGACAGGATTCCACAGATACGCAGTATTTT
many,TRBJ2-4,-,TRBV7-3,CASSPSHEGSIQYF,TGTGCCAGCAGTCCATCCCACGAGGGGAGCATTCAGTACTTC
many,TRBJ2-7,TRBD2,TRBV4-3,CASSQDGGGTSEQYF,TGCGCCAGCAGCCAAGATGGGGGGGGGACTAGCGAGCAGTACTTC
few,TRBJ2-2,-,TRBV12-3/TRBV12-4,CASSASGRINTGELFF,TGTGCCAGCAGCGCTTCCGGACGGATAAACACCGGGGAGCTGTTTTTT
few,TRBJ1-1,-,TRBV6-5,CASSYPSRGSTEAFF,TGTGCCAGCAGTTACCCATCCCGGGGCTCCACTGAAGCTTTCTTT
many,TRBJ2-7,TRBD2,TRBV18,CASSPGLAGAPEQYF,TGTGCCAGCTCACCAGGACTAGCGGGAGCCCCCGAGCAGTACTTC
many,TRBJ2-5,TRBD2,TRBV7-2,CASSPRWTSQETQYF,TGTGCCAGCAGCCCACGATGGACTAGCCAAGAGACCCAGTACTTC
many,TRBJ1-2,-,TRBV20-1,CSASLGAYGYTF,TGCAGTGCTAGCCTCGGTGCCTATGGCTACACCTTC
many,TRBJ1-2,TRBD1,TRBV20-1,CSATGNRQGSNYGYTF,TGCAGTGCAACCGGGAATAGACAGGGGTCTAACTATGGCTACACCTTC
many,TRBJ2-5,TRBD2,TRBV10-3,CAIAGTSGQETQYF,TGTGCCATCGCCGGGACTAGCGGCCAAGAGACCCAGTACTTC
many,TRBJ2-2,-,TRBV20-1,CSVRDTGELFF,TGCAGTGTCAGGGACACCGGGGAGCTGTTTTTT
many,TRBJ2-7,-,TRBV14,CASSPRDTPAYEQYF,TGTGCCAGCAGCCCCCGGGACACTCCAGCTTACGAGCAGTACTTC
many,TRBJ2-7,-,TRBV5-1,CASSDPGKSEQYF,TGCGCCAGCAGTGACCCCGGCAAGTCCGAGCAGTACTTC
many,TRBJ1-1,TRBD1,TRBV3-1,CASSPQRGTANTEAFF,TGTGCCAGCAGCCCTCAACGGGGGACAGCGAACACTGAAGCTTTCTTT
few,TRBJ1-5,TRBD1,TRBV19,CASSTRDRGDQPQHF,TGTGCCAGTAGCACTAGAGACAGGGGCGATCAGCCCCAGCATTTT
many,TRBJ1-1,-,TRBV20-1,CSAKPRHTEAFF,TGCAGTGCTAAGCCGCGGCACACTGAAGCTTTCTTT